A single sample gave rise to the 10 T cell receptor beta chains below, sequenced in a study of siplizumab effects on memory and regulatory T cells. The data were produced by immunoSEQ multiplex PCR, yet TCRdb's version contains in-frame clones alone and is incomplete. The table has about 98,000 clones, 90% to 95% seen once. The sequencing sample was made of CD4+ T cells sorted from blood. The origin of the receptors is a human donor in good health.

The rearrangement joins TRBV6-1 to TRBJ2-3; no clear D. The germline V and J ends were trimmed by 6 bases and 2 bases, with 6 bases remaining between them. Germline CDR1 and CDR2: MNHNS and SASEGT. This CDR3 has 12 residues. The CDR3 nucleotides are TGTGCCAGCAGGGGCTACACAGATACGCAGTATTTT. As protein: CASRGYTDTQYF.

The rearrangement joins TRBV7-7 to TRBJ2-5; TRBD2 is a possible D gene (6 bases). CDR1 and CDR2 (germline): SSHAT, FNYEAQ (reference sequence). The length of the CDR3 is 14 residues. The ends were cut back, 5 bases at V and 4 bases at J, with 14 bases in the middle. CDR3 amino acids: CASSQTGVGETQYF. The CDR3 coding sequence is TGTGCCAGCAGCCAGACGGGAGTGGGAGAGACCCAGTACTTC.

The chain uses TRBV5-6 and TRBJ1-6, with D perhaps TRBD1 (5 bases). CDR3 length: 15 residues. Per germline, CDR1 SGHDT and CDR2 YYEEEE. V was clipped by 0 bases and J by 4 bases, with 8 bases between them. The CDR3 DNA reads TGTGCCAGCAGCTTGGGACAGATTTATAATTCACCCCTCCACTTT. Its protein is CASSLGQIYNSPLHF.

The CDR3 region has the DNA TGTGCCAGCAGCTTTCTCCTACAGGGGGCGCGTGGGGCCAACGTCCTGACTTTC. Its protein product is CASSFLLQGARGANVLTF. J is TRBJ2-6 and V is TRBV7-8, with TRBD1 identical over 9 bases. Germline values: CDR1 SGHVS, CDR2 FQNEAQ. CDR3 length: 18 residues. Losses at the gene ends were 3 bases for V and 3 bases for J; bases not matched to a gene: 9.

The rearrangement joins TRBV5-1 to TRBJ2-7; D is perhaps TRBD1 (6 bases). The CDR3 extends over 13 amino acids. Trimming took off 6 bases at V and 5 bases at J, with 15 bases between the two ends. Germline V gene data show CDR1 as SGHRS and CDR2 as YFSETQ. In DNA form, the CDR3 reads TGCGCCAGCACCTCACCCCCAGGGGACGAGCAGTACTTC. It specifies CASTSPPGDEQYF.

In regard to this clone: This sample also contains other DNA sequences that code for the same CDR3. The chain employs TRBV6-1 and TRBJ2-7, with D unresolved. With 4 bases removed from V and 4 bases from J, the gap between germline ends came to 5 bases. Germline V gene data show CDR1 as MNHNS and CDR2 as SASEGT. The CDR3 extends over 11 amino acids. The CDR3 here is CASSGTYEQYF. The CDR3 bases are TGTGCCAGCAGTGGAACTTACGAGCAGTACTTC.

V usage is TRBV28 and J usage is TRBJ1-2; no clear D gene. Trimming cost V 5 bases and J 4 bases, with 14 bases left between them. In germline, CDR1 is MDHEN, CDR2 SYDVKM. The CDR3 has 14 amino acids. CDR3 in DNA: TGTGCCAGCAGTGACGACCTAAGCCCCTATGGCTACACCTTC. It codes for CASSDDLSPYGYTF.

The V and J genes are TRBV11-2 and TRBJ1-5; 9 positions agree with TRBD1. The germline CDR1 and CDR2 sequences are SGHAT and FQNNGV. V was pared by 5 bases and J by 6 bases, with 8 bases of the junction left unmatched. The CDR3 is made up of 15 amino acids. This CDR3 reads CASSRGQGAGQPQHF. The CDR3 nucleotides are TGTGCCAGCAGCCGGGGACAGGGTGCGGGTCAGCCCCAGCATTTT.

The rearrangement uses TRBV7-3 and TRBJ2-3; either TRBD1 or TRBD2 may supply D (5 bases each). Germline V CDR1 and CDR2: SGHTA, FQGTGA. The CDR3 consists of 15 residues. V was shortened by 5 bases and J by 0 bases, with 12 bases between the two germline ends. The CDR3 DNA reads TGTGCCAGCAGCCCAGGGACCCACAGCACAGATACGCAGTATTTT. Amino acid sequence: CASSPGTHSTDTQYF. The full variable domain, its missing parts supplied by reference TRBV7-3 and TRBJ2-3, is GAGVSQTPSNKVTEKGKYVELRCDPISGHTALYWYRQSLGQGPEFLIYFQGTGAADDSGLPNDRFFAVRPEGSVSTLKIQRTERGDSAVYLCASSPGTHSTDTQYFGPGTRLTVL.

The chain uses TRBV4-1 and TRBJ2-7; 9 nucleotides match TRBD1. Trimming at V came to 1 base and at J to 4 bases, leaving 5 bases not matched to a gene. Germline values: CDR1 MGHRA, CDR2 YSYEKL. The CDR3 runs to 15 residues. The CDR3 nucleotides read TGCGCCAGCAGCCAAGTAGGGACAGGGAGATACGAGCAGTACTTC. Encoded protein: CASSQVGTGRYEQYF.